The present entry profiles one T cell receptor (beta chain) with its context. This clonotype was found many times. Its binding antigen is unknown. One base away there is no much larger clone; base qualities are not given. Counted from cysteine to phenylalanine, this CDR3 has 17 amino acids. CDR3 DNA only is kept here, 51 bases in frame from base 1. CDR1 and CDR2, per the germline V gene, are SGDLS and YYNGEE. V gives up 4 bases and J gives up 0 bases, and the segment between their germline ends measures 16 bases. Libraries were constructed by PCR. The run used an Illumina HiSeq 2500. TCR libraries were prepared with molecular barcoding, using unique molecular identifiers to normalize TCRbeta repertoire quantification. TCRdb itself trimmed the public reads at Q25 with fastp, ran MiXCR and retained productive beta chains. Under each unique CDR3 protein, matching rows form one entry showing the most common genes and DNA. The sample has a few hundred thousand distinct CDR3 sequences on record, over 9.5% of them singletons. Less than 9% of the sample is held by the ten biggest clonotypes.

This specimen comes from a study of T-cell reconstitution after alpha-beta-depleted transplantation in children (dated by TCRdb to between 2015 and 2016). Regarding the study in general: Using TCR repertoire profiling, the study followed T-cell immune reconstitution in a quantitative way in children after TCRalphabeta/CD19-depleted allogeneic hematopoietic cell transplantation.

Taken with the paper, the label for treatment or condition translates to: allogeneic hematopoietic cell transplantation with graft depleted of TCRalphabeta T cells and CD19 B cells. The transplant recipients were children given TCRalphabeta/CD19-depleted allogeneic hematopoietic cell grafts. Beyond this particular receptor, the publication reports: Over subsequent months, a decline in hyperexpanded clone frequencies was noted, and after one year, T-cell counts and TCRbeta diversity were mostly ascribed to newly produced T cells. The apparently early recovery of alphabetaT-cell counts about two months after transplant reportedly depended on only several hundred rapidly expanded clones that came from non-depleted graft cells. The high TCRbeta diversity at day 60 in some patients was ascribed to recipient T cells and intrathymic progenitors that had survived conditioning.

Recombination linked TRBV9 to TRBJ2-2, with the D gene not clear enough to name. The receptor's source is a boy younger than two with acute myeloid leukemia, due to receive a stem cell transplant. Here the sequenced sample was PBMCs, taken before TCRalphabeta/CD19-depleted stem cell transplant. This receptor has the CDR3 CASSPHLRSPNTGELFF. Read as DNA, the sequence is TGTGCCAGCAGCCCCCACCTTAGATCCCCGAACACCGGGGAGCTGTTTTTT.